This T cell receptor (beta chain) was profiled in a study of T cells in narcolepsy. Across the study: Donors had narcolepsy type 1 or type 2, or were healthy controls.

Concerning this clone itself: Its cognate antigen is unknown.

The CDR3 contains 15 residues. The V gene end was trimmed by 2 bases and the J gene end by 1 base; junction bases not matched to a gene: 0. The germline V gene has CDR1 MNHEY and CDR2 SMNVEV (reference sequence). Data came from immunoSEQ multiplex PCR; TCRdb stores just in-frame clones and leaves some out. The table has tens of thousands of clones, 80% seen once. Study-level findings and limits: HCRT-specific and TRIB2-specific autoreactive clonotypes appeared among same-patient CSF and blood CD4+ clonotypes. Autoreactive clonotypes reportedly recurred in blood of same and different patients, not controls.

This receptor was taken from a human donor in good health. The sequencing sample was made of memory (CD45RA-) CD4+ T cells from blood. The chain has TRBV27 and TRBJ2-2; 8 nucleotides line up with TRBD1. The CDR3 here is CASSLGTGNTGELFF. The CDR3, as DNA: TGTGCCAGCAGTTTAGGGACAGGGAACACCGGGGAGCTGTTTTTT.